This record concerns one TCR beta chain sequence. What it binds is unknown. These data come from a study of cytotoxic CD8 clonotypes in ibrutinib-treated CLL. The overall study: Responses: around 25 partial, 2 complete; after median around 70 months, 14 stayed remitted, around twelve progressed. Study results and limitations: There were differences in sampling times between sustained-remission and progressing patients.

CDR1 is SGHRS and CDR2 is YFSETQ in the germline V gene. V dropped 2 bases and J dropped 8; count of bases not matched to a gene: 6. This CDR3 has 14 residues. Measured with immunoSEQ multiplex PCR; TCRdb has only the in-frame clones, and not every one. This table has more than 200,000 clones, 70% appearing once. Sequences were derived from PBMCs, sampled after 24 months of ibrutinib treatment. The source of this sequence is a human donor with chronic lymphocytic leukemia. The chain links TRBV5-1 to TRBJ2-1; the match to TRBD2 covers 8 bases. The CDR3 sequence: CASSLLGLVDEQFF. CDR3 sequence (DNA): TGCGCCAGCAGCTTACTGGGACTAGTCGATGAGCAGTTCTTC.